The clone carrying this T cell receptor (beta chain) has a count of ten or more. What it recognizes is unknown. The record originates from a study of metastatic and nonmetastatic thyroid tumors. Study as a whole: It was across blood and tumor or nodule tissue from malignant and benign thyroid patients that repertoires were compared. Study findings and constraints: In blood and tumor, TCR beta diversity was reportedly significantly higher in malignant thyroid tumors than in benign nodules.

Original handling: Variation in CDR3 across clinicopathological groups served as the basis for constructing a distant-metastasis classifier in papillary thyroid cancer. TCRdb re-called clones via MiXCR from the PCR reads. The authors' filters were not applied to this entry. The repertoire consists of 60,000 to 85,000 clones, with roughly a sixth occurring once and the leading ten covering over 10%. The CDR3 length is 13 residues. Trimming stripped 5 bases from V and 9 bases from J, with 14 bases between. Per the germline V gene, CDR1 is SNHLY and CDR2 is FYNNEI. Every patient was untreated before thyroid surgery.

Material: blood. The J gene is TRBJ2-1, the V gene TRBV2; no clear D gene. The TCR sequence derives from a female donor with papillary thyroid cancer or a benign thyroid nodule (not recorded which). Some clones in this sample may be carry-over from other donors' samples. The CDR3 DNA follows: TGTGCCAGCAGTCGGCAGGTGGGGATTGAGCAGTTCTTC. Translated, it gives CASSRQVGIEQFF. Full variable domain (remainder filled in from reference TRBV2 and TRBJ2-1): EPEVTQTPSHQVTQMGQEVILRCVPISNHLYFYWYRQILGQKVEFLVSFYNNEISEKSEIFDDQFSVERPDGSNFTLKIRSTKLEDSAMYFCASSRQVGIEQFFGPGTRLTVL.